Shown below are 32 T cell receptor beta chains from a single sample sequenced in a study of blood T cell repertoires in COVID-19. Data came from immunoSEQ multiplex PCR; TCRdb stores just in-frame clones and leaves some out. The sample has hundreds of thousands of clones, 86% seen once. Source material: peripheral blood. Receptor source: a woman aged 30 to 39 with active or convalescent COVID-19.

The rearrangement links TRBV2 to TRBJ2-3, with no clear D. This CDR3 contains 15 residues. Per germline, CDR1 SNHLY and CDR2 FYNNEI. Trimming left V 4 bases short and J 2 bases short, with 13 bases between. The DNA of the CDR3 is TGTGCCAGCAGTGGTAGCCAGCTCCCCACAGATACGCAGTATTTT. Translation: CASSGSQLPTDTQYF.

The chain is built from TRBV28 and TRBJ1-4; 10 bases are a match to TRBD1. V dropped 4 bases and J dropped 8; count of bases not matched to a gene: 13. Germline V lookup: CDR1 MDHEN, CDR2 SYDVKM. The CDR3 loop spans 17 amino acids. In DNA, the CDR3 is TGTGCCAGCAGTTCCCCCGGGACAGGGGCGGTAGGGGAAAAACTGTTTTTT. Translation: CASSSPGTGAVGEKLFF.

V and J are TRBV3-1 (or the pseudogene TRBV3-2) and TRBJ1-6; D is perhaps TRBD1 (6 bases). Trimming left V 1 base short and J 8 bases short, with 15 bases between. This CDR3 region has 16 residues. Germline CDR1 reads LGHDT; CDR2 reads YNNKEL (reference sequence). The CDR3 here is CASSQGSAGADSPLHF. The CDR3 DNA follows: TGTGCCAGCAGCCAAGGTAGCGCGGGGGCGGATTCACCCCTCCACTTT.

The chain joins TRBV29-1 to TRBJ2-7, with TRBD1 matching 8 bases. The V segment lost 4 bases and the J segment 0 bases; nucleotides outside the gene matches: 5. CDR1 is SQVTM and CDR2 is ANQGSEA in the germline V gene. The CDR3 extends over 14 amino acids. The CDR3 DNA sequence: TGCAGCGTTGCTGGACAGGGAAGCTCCTACGAGCAGTACTTC. Translated: CSVAGQGSSYEQYF.

V gene TRBV3-1 (or the pseudogene TRBV3-2) combines with J gene TRBJ2-7, with D uncertain. Trimming removed 1 base at V and 7 bases at J, with 14 bases between. Germline CDR1 LGHDT, CDR2 YNNKEL (reference sequence). This CDR3 has 14 residues. DNA for the CDR3: TGTGCCAGCAGCCAAGGTGCCAGTGGTGATGAGCAGTACTTC. Encoded protein: CASSQGASGDEQYF.

In its sample, this clone was seen a few times. The V call is TRBV6-5, the J call TRBJ1-3; no clear D. The CDR3 totals 14 residues. Germline V gives CDR1 MNHEY, CDR2 SVGAGI. V was pared by 7 bases and J by 0 bases, with 10 bases between. The CDR3 sequence: CASTDSGSGNTIYF. CDR3 coding DNA: TGTGCCAGCACTGACTCCGGCTCTGGAAACACCATATATTTT.

The chain carries TRBV29-1 and TRBJ1-1; D possibly corresponds to TRBD1 (5 bases). CDR1 and CDR2 (germline): SQVTM, ANQGSEA. The CDR3 is made up of 15 amino acids. The germline V and J ends were trimmed by 0 bases and 1 base, with 12 bases remaining between them. The CDR3 spells CSVEDIRGKNTEAFF. Here the CDR3 DNA reads TGCAGCGTTGAAGATATAAGGGGAAAGAACACTGAAGCTTTCTTT.

The rearrangement joins TRBV6-1 to TRBJ1-2; TRBD1 aligns across 8 bases. Germline V gene lookup returns CDR1 MNHNS and CDR2 SASEGT. The CDR3 extends over 15 amino acids. V dropped 2 bases and J dropped 3; count of bases not matched to a gene: 5. The CDR3 nucleotides are TGTGCCAGCAGTGAAACAGGGGGTCCGTACTATGGCTACACCTTC. This gives the protein CASSETGGPYYGYTF.

The gene calls are TRBV7-8 and TRBJ1-2, with a tentative D call TRBD1 (6 bases). Trimming removed 5 bases at V and 4 bases at J, with 14 bases between. The CDR3 has 14 residues. Germline CDR1 SGHVS, CDR2 FQNEAQ. Written as DNA, the CDR3 is TGTGCCAGCAGCCAATACAGGGACCCCTATGGCTACACCTTC. It codes for CASSQYRDPYGYTF.

The V gene is TRBV5-1, the J gene TRBJ2-1; TRBD2 agrees at 8 bases. In germline, CDR1 is SGHRS, CDR2 YFSETQ. Trimming cost V 2 bases and J 8 bases; bases outside gene matches: 9. This CDR3 contains 15 residues. The CDR3 DNA is TGCGCCAGCAGCTTCAGGGGAAGCGGGGGATATGAGCAGTTCTTC. Protein sequence: CASSFRGSGGYEQFF.

The chain is built from TRBV18 and TRBJ2-1, with 7 bases lining up with TRBD1. The V segment lost 3 bases and the J segment 1 base; nucleotides outside the gene matches: 6. This CDR3 region has 16 residues. Germline V lookup: CDR1 KGHSH, CDR2 LQKENI. DNA for the CDR3: TGTGCCAGCTCACCCGTCGACAGGGTTTCCTACAATGAGCAGTTCTTC. Encoded protein: CASSPVDRVSYNEQFF.

V and J are TRBV5-1 and TRBJ2-2; weak D call: TRBD2 (5 bases). The CDR3 spans 15 residues. Germline V gene sequence: CDR1 SGHRS, CDR2 YFSETQ. Deletions cut 0 bases from V and 3 bases from J, with 9 bases between. CDR3 bases: TGCGCCAGCAGCTTGGCCAGGCGGGACACCGGGGAGCTGTTTTTT. Protein sequence: CASSLARRDTGELFF. Looking up the rest from reference TRBV5-1 and TRBJ2-2 gives the full variable domain: KAGVTQTPRYLIKTRGQQVTLSCSPISGHRSVSWYQQTPGQGLQFLFEYFSETQRNKGNFPGRFSGRQFSNSRSEMNVSTLELGDSALYLCASSLARRDTGELFFGEGSRLTVL.

This clone has more than one count but fewer than ten. The V and J genes are TRBV10-1 and TRBJ2-1; D call uncertain. Germline V lookup: CDR1 WNHNN, CDR2 SYGVQD (reference sequence). The CDR3 has 16 residues. V was pared by 7 bases and J by 0 bases, with 16 bases between. The CDR3 DNA sequence: TGCGCCAGCAAACTTACAGCCTTCCCCTCCTACAATGAGCAGTTCTTC. Translating gives CASKLTAFPSYNEQFF.

This clone has only a few counts. The J gene is TRBJ2-7, the V gene TRBV25-1; tentatively, D is TRBD1 (6 bases). The germline gives CDR1 MGHDK, CDR2 SYGVNS. V gave up 8 bases and J gave up 3 bases, with 17 bases separating them. The CDR3 covers 14 residues. The CDR3 DNA is TGTGCCAGCCAGGGGACGGAACCAAACTACGAGCAGTACTTC. Its translation is CASQGTEPNYEQYF.

V and J are TRBV5-4 and TRBJ2-4; perhaps TRBD2 as D (6 bases). The CDR3 is made up of 16 amino acids. The V gene's germline CDR1 is SGHNT and CDR2 YYREEE (reference sequence). V was trimmed by 3 bases and J by 0 bases, leaving 13 bases between them. The CDR3, as DNA: TGTGCCAGCAGCTCCGGGGGTACATTAGCCAAAAACATTCAGTACTTC. The encoded protein is CASSSGGTLAKNIQYF.

The chain employs TRBV11-2 and TRBJ1-3; D possibly corresponds to TRBD1 (5 bases). The length of the CDR3 is 16 residues. Per germline, CDR1 SGHAT and CDR2 FQNNGV. V lost 5 bases and J lost 2, with 16 bases in between. The CDR3 region is CASSNLRGGTGNTIYF. CDR3 nucleotide sequence: TGTGCCAGCAGCAACCTCCGCGGGGGAACTGGAAACACCATATATTTT.

The genes are TRBV5-1 and TRBJ2-5, with TRBD1 identical over 8 bases. The CDR3 sequence is 14 residues long. Looked up from germline, CDR1 is SGHRS and CDR2 is YFSETQ. V dropped 4 bases and J dropped 5; count of bases not matched to a gene: 7. CDR3: CASSPGQGRETQYF. The CDR3 nucleotides are TGCGCCAGCAGCCCCGGACAGGGAAGGGAGACCCAGTACTTC.

This clone was observed a handful of times. This chain uses TRBV19 with TRBJ2-7; D remains unclear. Germline CDR1 LNHDA, CDR2 SQIVND (reference sequence). The CDR3 has 11 amino acids. The ends were cut back, 8 bases at V and 3 bases at J, with 8 bases in the middle. CDR3 residues: CASSSSYEQYF. In nucleotides, the CDR3 is TGTGCCAGTTCCTCCAGCTACGAGCAGTACTTC.

This clone was observed a single time. The CDR3 DNA follows: TGTGCCAGCAGCCAAGATACGTGGGGACAGCCGTTTTCACCCCTCCACTTT. Protein sequence: CASSQDTWGQPFSPLHF. This rearrangement joins TRBV3-1 (or the pseudogene TRBV3-2) to TRBJ1-6; 7 bases are shared with TRBD1. Germline assignment: CDR1 LGHDT and CDR2 YNNKEL (reference sequence). The CDR3 loop spans 17 amino acids. After removal of 0 bases from V and 9 bases from J, the junction contained 11 bases not matched to a gene.

Written as DNA, the CDR3 is TGTGCCAGCAGCTTCAATGGGGGGTCCTACGAGCAGTACTTC. It encodes CASSFNGGSYEQYF. V usage is TRBV11-2 and J usage is TRBJ2-7, with TRBD2 as a possible D gene (6 bases). The germline CDR1 and CDR2 sequences are SGHAT and FQNNGV. The length of the CDR3 is 14 residues. V lost 3 bases to trimming and J lost 1 base, with 10 bases between them.

V usage is TRBV5-1 and J usage is TRBJ2-7, with D maybe TRBD1 (6 bases). Trimming took off 6 bases at V and 2 bases at J, with 15 bases between the two ends. Germline assignment: CDR1 SGHRS and CDR2 YFSETQ. The CDR3 has 14 amino acids. CDR3 in DNA: TGCGCCAGCACCCTCGACAGGCTCCCCTACGAGCAGTACTTC. It specifies CASTLDRLPYEQYF.

The V and J genes are TRBV12-5 and TRBJ1-2; D might be TRBD1 (5 bases). Germline V gene data show CDR1 as LGHNT and CDR2 as FRNRAP. The CDR3 sequence is 18 residues long. The V end was cut by 4 bases, the J end by 3 bases, with 24 bases between. The CDR3 nucleotides are TGTGCTAGTGGTTGGGCCGGGACTGCGGACACCACCCACTATGGCTACACCTTC. It is translated as CASGWAGTADTTHYGYTF.

V usage is TRBV4-1 and J usage is TRBJ1-3, with a possible D match to TRBD1 (6 bases). Germline V gene data show CDR1 as MGHRA and CDR2 as YSYEKL. This CDR3 spans 15 amino acids. With 2 bases removed from V and 4 bases from J, the gap between germline ends came to 12 bases. The CDR3 loop reads CASSQWDTRGNTIYF. CDR3 nucleotides: TGCGCCAGCAGCCAATGGGACACGCGGGGAAACACCATATATTTT.

This clone was counted between two and nine times. In nucleotides, the CDR3 is TGTGCCAGCAGTACGGACAGGGGAACCGGAAACACCATATATTTT. It yields the protein CASSTDRGTGNTIYF. The genes are TRBV27 and TRBJ1-3; 9 bases are a match to TRBD1. CDR1 is MNHEY, CDR2 SMNVEV, per germline (reference sequence). Trimming took 5 bases from V and 4 from J; bases not matched to a gene: 6. The CDR3 spans 15 residues.

As concerns this clone: Within the sample, other DNA sequences also encode this same CDR3. The V gene is TRBV7-9, the J gene TRBJ2-7; TRBD2 might be the D (6 bases). The V gene lost 5 bases and the J gene lost 3 bases, with 11 bases spanning the gap. CDR3 length equals 13 residues. In germline, CDR1 is SEHNR, CDR2 FQNEAQ (reference sequence). CDR3 loop: CASSPTAGYEQYF. CDR3 nucleotide sequence: TGTGCCAGCAGCCCAACAGCGGGCTACGAGCAGTACTTC.

The CDR3 sequence: CASSSGLDLNTEAFF. The DNA of the CDR3 is TGCGCCAGCAGTTCCGGACTGGATCTGAACACTGAAGCTTTCTTT. The chain couples TRBV5-1 to TRBJ1-1, with D unresolved. The CDR3 extends over 15 amino acids. The germline V gene has CDR1 SGHRS and CDR2 YFSETQ. V was shortened by 5 bases and J by 0 bases, with 14 bases between the two germline ends.

V gene TRBV5-1 combines with J gene TRBJ1-2; 11 bases fit TRBD1. This CDR3 contains 16 residues. The J segment lost 6 bases and the V segment lost 2 bases, leaving 9 bases of the junction unmatched. Germline CDR1 SGHRS, CDR2 YFSETQ. The CDR3 region has the DNA TGCGCCAGCAGCTTCGGACAGGGGGCGATGGAAGATGGCTACACCTTC. Encoded protein: CASSFGQGAMEDGYTF. Filled out from reference TRBV5-1 and TRBJ1-2, the complete variable domain reads KAGVTQTPRYLIKTRGQQVTLSCSPISGHRSVSWYQQTPGQGLQFLFEYFSETQRNKGNFPGRFSGRQFSNSRSEMNVSTLELGDSALYLCASSFGQGAMEDGYTFGSGTRLTVV.

The rearrangement links TRBV6-6 to TRBJ2-7, with 12 bases lining up with TRBD1. Trimming removed 7 bases from V and 4 bases from J; junction bases left unmatched: 8. Germline lookup yields CDR1 MNHNY and CDR2 SVGAGI (reference sequence). The CDR3 runs 15 residues. The CDR3 loop is CASKTGTGGYYEQYF. The CDR3 DNA reads as TGTGCCAGCAAAACCGGGACAGGGGGCTATTACGAGCAGTACTTC.

This rearrangement joins TRBV5-6 to TRBJ2-7; 12 bases fit TRBD2. The length of the CDR3 is 14 residues. Unmatched junction bases numbered 4, after V lost 3 bases and J lost 6 bases. Germline loops: CDR1 SGHDT, CDR2 YYEEEE. This CDR3 is CASSWTSGKPEQYF. In DNA form, the CDR3 reads TGTGCCAGCAGCTGGACTAGCGGGAAGCCCGAGCAGTACTTC.

V usage is TRBV19 and J usage is TRBJ2-3, with 8 bases lining up with TRBD2. The CDR3 loop spans 16 amino acids. CDR1 and CDR2 from the germline V gene are LNHDA and SQIVND (reference sequence). The V and J ends lost 7 bases and 0 bases, in that order; junction bases with no gene match: 9. CDR3 sequence (DNA): TGTGCCAGTAAGTTGCGGGGGGACCCAAGCACAGATACGCAGTATTTT. This encodes CASKLRGDPSTDTQYF. The complete variable domain, with remaining parts taken from reference TRBV19 and TRBJ2-3, reads DGGITQSPKYLFRKEGQNVTLSCEQNLNHDAMYWYRQDPGQGLRLIYYSQIVNDFQKGDIAEGYSVSREKKESFPLTVTSAQKNPTAFYLCASKLRGDPSTDTQYFGPGTRLTVL.

The chain combines TRBV5-6 with TRBJ2-4, with TRBD2 identical over 12 bases. With V trimmed by 3 bases and J by 7 bases, 11 bases remained unmatched. In germline, CDR1 is SGHDT, CDR2 YYEEEE. The CDR3 loop spans 17 amino acids. In DNA, the CDR3 is TGTGCCAGCAGCTCAACCAGACTAGCGGGAGTTTTGAACATTCAGTACTTC. It encodes CASSSTRLAGVLNIQYF.

V usage is TRBV7-6 and J usage is TRBJ2-2; TRBD1 is a possible D gene (6 bases). CDR1 is SGHVS, CDR2 FNYEAQ, per germline. This CDR3 has 15 residues. V lost 5 bases, J lost 5 bases, and 15 bases lay in between. The DNA for the CDR3 is TGTGCCAGCAGCCGACGTAACAGGGCAACCGGGGAGCTGTTTTTT. It specifies CASSRRNRATGELFF.